This entry lists 32 T cell receptor beta chains sequenced from one sample in a study of shared clonotypes between healthy human individuals. Naive CD8 isolation took CD45RO-negative cells positively selected for CCR7 and excluded terminally differentiated effector memory CD45RA+ cells. Repertoires were generated with immunoSEQ multiplex PCR, while TCRdb's copy carries only in-frame clones and drops some. In the table there are about 2 million clones, about 95% of which are singletons. Sequences were obtained from naive CD8+ T cells sorted from blood. These receptors were obtained from a man younger than 35 in good health.

The chain has TRBV10-1 and TRBJ2-1; no clear D. V was trimmed by 3 bases and J by 3 bases, leaving 15 bases between them. The CDR3 is 16 amino acids. Germline loops: CDR1 WNHNN, CDR2 SYGVQD (reference sequence). The CDR3 sequence is CASSESVGVYYNEQFF. The CDR3 nucleotides read TGCGCCAGCAGTGAATCTGTTGGAGTTTACTACAATGAGCAGTTCTTC.

The chain employs TRBV7-6 and TRBJ2-7, with 12 bases that match TRBD2. CDR3 length: 15 amino acids. From germline, CDR1 is SGHVS and CDR2 FNYEAQ. The junction had 6 bases not matched to a gene; V was cut back by 5 bases and J by 4 bases. CDR3 DNA: TGTGCCAGCAGCCCAATAGGGACTAGCGGGTACGAGCAGTACTTC. This encodes CASSPIGTSGYEQYF.

J is TRBJ2-7 and V is TRBV28, with 7 bases aligning to TRBD2. V lost 3 bases, J lost 2 bases, and 4 bases stayed unmatched. Germline lookup yields CDR1 MDHEN and CDR2 SYDVKM. This CDR3 comprises 14 residues. The CDR3 loop is CASSLGGLPYEQYF. CDR3 coding DNA: TGTGCCAGCAGTTTGGGAGGGCTCCCCTACGAGCAGTACTTC.

With respect to this clone: The same CDR3 arises from other DNA sequences in this sample as well. The V call is TRBV4-3, the J call TRBJ2-5; D gene unclear. The germline V gene has CDR1 LGHNA and CDR2 YSLEER. V gave up 0 bases and J gave up 3 bases, with 5 bases separating them. The CDR3 loop spans 13 amino acids. This chain's CDR3 is CASSQDPEETQYF. CDR3 nucleotides: TGCGCCAGCAGCCAAGATCCAGAAGAGACCCAGTACTTC.

The J gene is TRBJ1-6, the V gene TRBV27, with no clear D. With 2 bases removed from V and 9 bases from J, the gap between germline ends came to 14 bases. The CDR3 is 15 residues long. Germline V gene sequence: CDR1 MNHEY, CDR2 SMNVEV (reference sequence). For the CDR3, the DNA is TGTGCCAGCAGTTTAGTATCCAGCCCCGGTTCACCCCTCCACTTT. Translating it yields CASSLVSSPGSPLHF.

The chain has TRBV28 and TRBJ2-7; D might be TRBD2 (5 bases). The CDR3 consists of 14 residues. The V and J ends lost 7 bases and 0 bases respectively, with 13 bases between them. Germline V CDR1 and CDR2: MDHEN, SYDVKM. Here the CDR3 reads CASMGAGNSYEQYF. CDR3 DNA: TGTGCCAGCATGGGAGCAGGAAACTCCTACGAGCAGTACTTC.

The rearrangement links TRBV11-2 to TRBJ2-5; D is ambiguous. Trimming pared 1 base from V and 1 base from J, leaving 4 bases between. The germline CDR1 and CDR2 sequences are SGHAT and FQNNGV. The CDR3 length is 13 residues. As DNA, the CDR3 is TGTGCCAGCAGCTTAGTTCCCCAAGAGACCCAGTACTTC. Protein sequence: CASSLVPQETQYF.

This CDR3 reads CASSPGQEYGYTF. CDR3 nucleotide sequence: TGTGCCAGCAGTCCAGGACAGGAATATGGCTACACCTTC. The chain has TRBV6-1 and TRBJ1-2; TRBD1 matches 7 bases. This CDR3 has 13 residues. Germline CDR1 MNHNS, CDR2 SASEGT. The junction had 5 bases not matched to a gene; V was cut back by 5 bases and J by 5 bases.

The J gene is TRBJ2-3, the V gene TRBV2; the D is unclear. V was trimmed by 11 bases and J by 1 base, leaving 10 bases between them. The CDR3 totals 12 residues. Germline V CDR1 and CDR2: SNHLY, FYNNEI. The CDR3 region has the DNA TGTGCCGGTGAAGGAGGCACAGATACGCAGTATTTT. Amino acid sequence: CAGEGGTDTQYF.

The rearrangement links TRBV5-1 to TRBJ2-7; either TRBD1 or TRBD2 may fit D (6 bases each). Between the trimmed V and J ends, which lost 0 bases and 6 bases, there was a span of 16 bases. Germline V gene sequence: CDR1 SGHRS, CDR2 YFSETQ. The CDR3 is made up of 15 amino acids. The CDR3, as DNA: TGCGCCAGCAGCTTGGCCGGGGGCCACGGGTTCGAGCAGTACTTC. Its protein product is CASSLAGGHGFEQYF. The whole variable domain, filled in from reference TRBV5-1 and TRBJ2-7, reads KAGVTQTPRYLIKTRGQQVTLSCSPISGHRSVSWYQQTPGQGLQFLFEYFSETQRNKGNFPGRFSGRQFSNSRSEMNVSTLELGDSALYLCASSLAGGHGFEQYFGPGTRLTVT.

The chain carries TRBV4-1 and TRBJ2-7; 8 bases fit TRBD1. V lost 1 base and J lost 4; bases outside the gene matches: 6. CDR3 length: 15 amino acids. The germline CDR1 and CDR2 sequences are MGHRA and YSYEKL. CDR3 amino acids: CASSQAGTGYYEQYF. The CDR3 DNA is TGCGCCAGCAGCCAAGCCGGGACAGGTTATTACGAGCAGTACTTC.

The chain couples TRBV5-4 to TRBJ2-7; 9 bases align to TRBD2. Germline V gene data show CDR1 as SGHNT and CDR2 as YYREEE (reference sequence). This CDR3 comprises 16 residues. With 2 bases clipped from V and 5 bases from J, the junction kept 11 bases outside the gene matches. The DNA for the CDR3 is TGTGCCAGCAGCTTCGGCTTGGCGGGGGGGCCTGACGAGCAGTACTTC. Encoded protein: CASSFGLAGGPDEQYF.

The chain is built from TRBV7-9 and TRBJ2-1, with 13 bases that match TRBD2. CDR1 and CDR2 (germline): SEHNR, FQNEAQ (reference sequence). The V segment lost 5 bases and the J segment 2 bases; nucleotides outside the gene matches: 12. The CDR3 runs 19 residues. CDR3 nucleotides: TGTGCCAGCAGCCCGACGACTAGCGGGAGGACAACAACCTACAATGAGCAGTTCTTC. It translates to CASSPTTSGRTTTYNEQFF.

Of note for this clone: The sample has other DNA sequences that encode this CDR3 too. The V gene is TRBV4-3, the J gene TRBJ2-1; no reliable D call. The V end was cut by 0 bases, the J end by 0 bases, with 6 bases between. CDR1 LGHNA and CDR2 YSLEER come from the germline V gene. CDR3 length: 15 residues. CDR3 loop: CASSQDASSYNEQFF. CDR3 DNA: TGCGCCAGCAGCCAAGACGCGAGCTCCTACAATGAGCAGTTCTTC.

This clone was seen only once. CDR3 loop: CASSSGLAGTDYNEQFF. CDR3 coding DNA: TGCGCCAGCAGTTCCGGACTAGCGGGGACCGATTACAATGAGCAGTTCTTC. The rearrangement joins TRBV5-1 to TRBJ2-1; 12 nucleotides match TRBD2. There are 17 residues in the CDR3. Trimming cost V 5 bases and J 4 bases; bases outside gene matches: 10. Germline V gene lookup returns CDR1 SGHRS and CDR2 YFSETQ. The complete variable domain, with remaining parts taken from reference TRBV5-1 and TRBJ2-1, reads KAGVTQTPRYLIKTRGQQVTLSCSPISGHRSVSWYQQTPGQGLQFLFEYFSETQRNKGNFPGRFSGRQFSNSRSEMNVSTLELGDSALYLCASSSGLAGTDYNEQFFGPGTRLTVL.

The chain employs TRBV4-1 and TRBJ2-3; TRBD2 aligns across 12 bases. Trimming cost V 6 bases and J 4 bases; bases outside gene matches: 5. CDR1 MGHRA and CDR2 YSYEKL come from the germline V gene. The CDR3 extends over 15 amino acids. CDR3 DNA: TGCGCCAGCAGACCCGGGACTAGCGGGTCAGATACGCAGTATTTT. Translated: CASRPGTSGSDTQYF.

Of note for this clone: Other DNA sequences in the same sample also yield this CDR3. The J gene is TRBJ2-1, the V gene TRBV7-9; a possible D gene is TRBD2 (5 bases). V shed 3 bases and J shed 5 bases, with 8 bases lying between them. Per germline, CDR1 SEHNR and CDR2 FQNEAQ (reference sequence). The CDR3 runs to 13 residues. CDR3 residues: CASSLAGDNEQFF. DNA of the CDR3: TGTGCCAGCAGCTTGGCCGGGGACAATGAGCAGTTCTTC. Looking up the rest from reference TRBV7-9 and TRBJ2-1 gives the full variable domain: DTGVSQNPRHKITKRGQNVTFRCDPISEHNRLYWYRQTLGQGPEFLTYFQNEAQLEKSRLLSDRFSAERPKGSFSTLEIQRTEQGDSAMYLCASSLAGDNEQFFGPGTRLTVL.

The rearrangement joins TRBV2 to TRBJ2-1, with TRBD2 identical over 13 bases. Per the germline V gene, CDR1 is SNHLY and CDR2 is FYNNEI. This CDR3 is built from 17 residues. V shed 0 bases, J shed 9 bases, and the junction held 8 bases outside the gene matches. CDR3 bases: TGTGCCAGCAGTGAAGCGCTAGGACTAGCGGGAGTTTTTGAGCAGTTCTTC. It yields the protein CASSEALGLAGVFEQFF.

Details on this clone: Additional DNA sequences in this sample encode the identical CDR3. The chain combines TRBV6-5 with TRBJ1-2; no clear D. This CDR3 is 14 amino acids long. Germline V gives CDR1 MNHEY, CDR2 SVGAGI. The V and J ends lost 0 bases and 0 bases respectively, with 5 bases between them. The CDR3 reads CASSYSTPNYGYTF. The CDR3 DNA sequence: TGTGCCAGCAGTTACTCGACACCTAACTATGGCTACACCTTC.

The chain joins TRBV5-4 to TRBJ1-2; maybe TRBD1 (5 bases). The germline CDR1 and CDR2 sequences are SGHNT and YYREEE (reference sequence). The V gene lost 1 base and the J gene lost 7 bases, with 11 bases spanning the gap. The CDR3 has 13 residues. This CDR3 is CASSLQGGAGYTF. In DNA form, the CDR3 reads TGTGCCAGCAGCTTGCAGGGCGGTGCTGGCTACACCTTC.

The chain uses TRBV27 and TRBJ2-2; D is ambiguous. Between the trimmed V and J ends, which lost 7 bases and 3 bases, there was a span of 21 bases. Germline V lookup: CDR1 MNHEY, CDR2 SMNVEV (reference sequence). This CDR3 is built from 17 residues. CDR3 sequence (DNA): TGTGCCAGCACCGAGGTGAGTAAAAACGGGTACACCGGGGAGCTGTTTTTT. Translation gives CASTEVSKNGYTGELFF.

The chain has TRBV9 and TRBJ2-5; a weak D match, TRBD1 (6 bases). The germline gives CDR1 SGDLS, CDR2 YYNGEE. Trimming took off 0 bases at V and 10 bases at J, with 19 bases between the two ends. The length of the CDR3 is 15 residues. The chain's CDR3 is CASSVEQGPSADQYF. CDR3 in DNA: TGTGCCAGCAGCGTAGAACAGGGACCCTCTGCAGACCAGTACTTC.

CDR3 loop: CASRSSGQSSYEQYF. DNA for the CDR3: TGTGCCAGCCGATCTTCGGGACAAAGCTCCTACGAGCAGTACTTC. The chain is built from TRBV2 and TRBJ2-7; D may be TRBD1 (6 bases). Trimming shortened V by 8 bases and J by 0 bases, and 17 bases separated the two germline ends. This CDR3 spans 15 amino acids. Germline CDR1 and CDR2: SNHLY and FYNNEI.

V usage is TRBV6-6 and J usage is TRBJ2-2; 10 nucleotides match TRBD1. Trimming took 6 bases from V and 5 from J; bases not matched to a gene: 6. CDR3 length: 15 residues. CDR1 MNHNY and CDR2 SVGAGI come from the germline V gene (reference sequence). CDR3 nucleotides: TGTGCCAGCAGCCGAACGGACAGGGGGACCGGGGAGCTGTTTTTT. Its protein product is CASSRTDRGTGELFF.

Of note for this clone: The same CDR3 can be traced to other DNA sequences in this sample. The chain recombines TRBV19 with TRBJ2-7; D ambiguous. The V and J ends lost 2 bases and 3 bases respectively, with 8 bases between them. The germline CDR1 and CDR2 sequences are LNHDA and SQIVND (reference sequence). CDR3 size: 13 residues. The CDR3 sequence is CASSISDGYEQYF. For the CDR3, the DNA is TGTGCCAGTAGTATAAGTGACGGCTACGAGCAGTACTTC.

The CDR3 DNA reads TGTGCCAGCAGCCAAGATTCGGGGGAGCGGGCAGATACGCAGTATTTT. This sequence encodes CASSQDSGERADTQYF. The chain recombines TRBV14 with TRBJ2-3; maybe TRBD2 (6 bases). The CDR3 is made up of 16 amino acids. V lost 0 bases and J 4 bases, leaving 14 bases between the germline ends. In germline, CDR1 is SGHDN, CDR2 FVKESK.

The rearrangement joins TRBV10-2 to TRBJ1-5, with 9 nucleotides matching TRBD1. The V and J ends lost 4 bases and 0 bases, in that order; junction bases with no gene match: 7. The CDR3 length is 17 residues. Germline CDR1 WSHSY, CDR2 SAAADI. The CDR3 loop is CASSADRGPPSNQPQHF. The CDR3 bases are TGCGCCAGCAGTGCGGACAGGGGCCCTCCTAGCAATCAGCCCCAGCATTTT.

The chain is built from TRBV2 and TRBJ1-6; D may be TRBD1 (5 bases). Deletions cut 3 bases from V and 19 bases from J, with 19 bases between. Germline loops: CDR1 SNHLY, CDR2 FYNNEI. CDR3 length: 13 residues. Written as DNA, the CDR3 is TGTGCCAGCAGTGACAGTCTCAGGCCCCAGGGTCACTTT. Amino acids: CASSDSLRPQGHF.

V gene TRBV20-1 combines with J gene TRBJ2-7; D is ambiguous. The CDR3 contains 11 residues. CDR1 DFQATT and CDR2 SNEGSKA come from the germline V gene (reference sequence). The V end lost 3 bases, the J end lost 6 bases, and 9 bases lay between the germline ends. The CDR3 sequence: CSARLVAEQYF. The CDR3 DNA reads TGCAGTGCTAGGTTGGTGGCCGAGCAGTACTTC.

The chain joins TRBV7-9 to TRBJ2-1; no clear D gene. Trimming took 5 bases from V and 6 from J, leaving 14 bases between them. The CDR3 contains 14 residues. CDR1 SEHNR and CDR2 FQNEAQ come from the germline V gene (reference sequence). In nucleotides, the CDR3 is TGTGCCAGCAGCGTGCCCGGTGCAGCCAATGAGCAGTTCTTC. It encodes CASSVPGAANEQFF.

The chain couples TRBV7-9 to TRBJ2-2; TRBD2 might be the D (5 bases). This CDR3 comprises 16 residues. CDR1 is SEHNR, CDR2 FQNEAQ, per germline (reference sequence). Trimming stripped 5 bases from V and 0 bases from J, with 13 bases between. Here the CDR3 DNA reads TGTGCCAGCAGCAAGCCAGCTAGCACGAACACCGGGGAGCTGTTTTTT. Its protein is CASSKPASTNTGELFF. Full variable domain (remainder filled in from reference TRBV7-9 and TRBJ2-2): DTGVSQNPRHKITKRGQNVTFRCDPISEHNRLYWYRQTLGQGPEFLTYFQNEAQLEKSRLLSDRFSAERPKGSFSTLEIQRTEQGDSAMYLCASSKPASTNTGELFFGEGSRLTVL.

The chain links TRBV9 to TRBJ1-2; D might be TRBD1 (6 bases). CDR1 and CDR2 (germline): SGDLS, YYNGEE. Trimming cost V 4 bases and J 1 base, with 8 bases left between them. CDR3 size: 13 residues. As DNA, the CDR3 is TGTGCCAGCAGCCAACAGGGTAACTATGGCTACACCTTC. This encodes CASSQQGNYGYTF.